This paragraph reports one T cell receptor beta chain. This clone's antigen is unknown. No base quality information exists; no much larger clone differs at one position. The germline V gene specifies SGHTA as CDR1 and FQGNSA as CDR2. The V end gives up 0 bases and the J end 5 bases, leaving 4 bases in the junction not matched to a gene. CDR3 length: 16 amino acids, cysteine to phenylalanine. Here the CDR3 DNA is all that survives: 48 bases in frame from base 1. TCRbeta CDR3 regions were amplified from genomic DNA using the immunoSEQ Assay, a bias-controlled multiplex PCR. The study's own analysis went as follows. The number of nucleated cells in each sample was estimated by amplification of reference gene primers within the assay. Sequence reads were collapsed and filtered to measure the absolute abundance of every unique TCRbeta CDR3 rearrangement. For each sample, productive Simpson clonality was calculated as the square root of Simpson's diversity index over productive rearrangements. Sourced from immuneACCESS, this table was stored by TCRdb with only in-frame sequences that have V and J called. A share of the clones is absent; for the studies checked, an unresolved V gene accounts for under half, and the remainder has no known explanation. V and J calls and clone size are those listed in that table; D and trimming were worked out from the DNA. Recorded for this sample are a few hundred thousand clones; under 90% of them occurred a single time. The top ten clonotypes cover 1.5% to 2% of the sample.

Participants in the prospective study were enrolled through a virtual design, were aged roughly 18 to 95 years, and lived in about two dozen United States geographic areas. To assign participants to cohorts, the prospective study relied on clinical history that participants themselves reported in a screening survey and a study questionnaire. Recovered participants in ImmuneRACE Cohort 3 were defined by two consecutive negative NP/OP PCR tests, clearance by a healthcare professional, or resolution of symptoms. In the prospective study, mobile phlebotomists collected whole blood, serum and a nasopharyngeal or oropharyngeal swab from each participant. Additional blood draws and questionnaires over an approximately 2-month period could optionally be provided by prospective study participants. Before DNA extraction, blood samples from the prospective study were shipped at room temperature or frozen.

The record originates from a study of blood T cell repertoires in COVID-19 (TCRdb year 2020). Study-level background: Samples covering the acute and convalescent phases of COVID-19 were provided by collaborators in the United States, Italy and Spain. The material from the prospective study consisted of cDNA or gDNA derived from T cells, B-cell-depleted T cells, or PBMCs. Deeply sampled blood TCRbeta repertoires from subjects exposed to, actively infected with, or recovered from COVID-19 were included in the dataset. The repertoires were released in a freely available public database meant as a resource for research on the immune response to SARS-CoV-2. The samples were drawn from the first 160 participants of the ongoing ImmuneRACE study and from 1,254 subjects provided by 6 global collaborators. The sample metadata nearly always contained a de-identified subject ID, COVID-19 status, age in years and sex. HLA class I and class II types, where available, came from metadata supplied by the sample provider rather than from assay-based typing.

The paper's findings and limits, for the study overall: Clinical and demographic metadata were provided uncurated, with the amount varying by source and participant.

This receptor was obtained from a woman between 25 and 40 years old who had recovered from COVID-19. The receptor chain draws on TRBV7-2 and TRBJ1-2; TRBD1 lines up with 12 middle nucleotides. Sequencing used PBMCs or T cells enriched from blood (not recorded which). The CDR3 amino acid sequence is: CASSLAGGQGAYGYTF. The DNA reads TGTGCCAGCAGCTTAGCTGGGGGACAGGGGGCTTATGGCTACACCTTC.